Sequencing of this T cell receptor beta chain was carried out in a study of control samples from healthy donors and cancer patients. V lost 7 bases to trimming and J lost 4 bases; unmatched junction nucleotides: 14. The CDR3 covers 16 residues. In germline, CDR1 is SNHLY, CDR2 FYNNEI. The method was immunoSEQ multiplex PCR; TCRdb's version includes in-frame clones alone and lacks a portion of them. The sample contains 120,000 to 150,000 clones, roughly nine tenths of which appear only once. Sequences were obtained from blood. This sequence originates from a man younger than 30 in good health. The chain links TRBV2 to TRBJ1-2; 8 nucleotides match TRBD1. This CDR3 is CASTLVGQDPLYGYTF. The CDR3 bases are TGTGCCAGCACCCTTGTGGGACAGGACCCTCTCTATGGCTACACCTTC.